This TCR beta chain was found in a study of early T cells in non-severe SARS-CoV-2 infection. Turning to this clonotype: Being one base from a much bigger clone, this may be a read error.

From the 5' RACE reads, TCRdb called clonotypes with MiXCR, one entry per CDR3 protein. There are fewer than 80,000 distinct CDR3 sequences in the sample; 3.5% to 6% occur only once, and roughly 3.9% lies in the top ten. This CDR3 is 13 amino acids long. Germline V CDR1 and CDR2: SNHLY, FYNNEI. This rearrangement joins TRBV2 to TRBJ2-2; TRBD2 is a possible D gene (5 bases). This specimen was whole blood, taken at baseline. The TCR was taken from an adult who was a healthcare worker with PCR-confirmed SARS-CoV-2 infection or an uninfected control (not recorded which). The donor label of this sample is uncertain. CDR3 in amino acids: CASTTGNTGDLFF. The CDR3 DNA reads TGTGCCAGCACCACGGGGAACACCGGGGATCTGTTTTTT.